One and the same sample provided the 23 T cell receptor beta chains below, sequenced in a study of blood T cell repertoires in COVID-19. Produced via immunoSEQ multiplex PCR; TCRdb's table is partial and in-frame only. The sample shows some 210,000 clones, 70% to 90% of them seen only once. Sequenced material: peripheral blood. The receptors shown here come from a woman between 35 and 50 years old who had recovered from COVID-19.

This chain uses TRBV9 with TRBJ2-5, with D perhaps matching TRBD2 (5 bases). This CDR3 has 13 amino acids. V gave up 4 bases and J gave up 5 bases, with 12 bases separating them. Germline V gene lookup returns CDR1 SGDLS and CDR2 YYNGEE. CDR3 sequence: CASSTSGVETQYF. The CDR3 DNA sequence: TGTGCCAGCAGCACAAGCGGCGTGGAGACCCAGTACTTC.

This clone was recorded only once. This chain joins TRBV29-1 and TRBJ2-7, with 7 positions matching TRBD2. The CDR3 has 14 amino acids. Trimming cost V 6 bases and J 1 base; bases outside gene matches: 9. In germline, CDR1 is SQVTM, CDR2 ANQGSEA. The CDR3 protein is CSVRDYVNSYEQYF. The CDR3 bases are TGCAGCGTACGGGACTATGTGAATTCCTACGAGCAGTACTTC.

This chain links TRBV18 with TRBJ1-5; D is uncertain. Germline V gene data show CDR1 as KGHSH and CDR2 as LQKENI. The CDR3 consists of 13 residues. V gave up 5 bases and J gave up 9 bases, with 14 bases separating them. CDR3 nucleotide sequence: TGTGCCAGCTCATCGGAGAATTATCTGCCCCAGCATTTT. The encoded protein is CASSSENYLPQHF.

Written as DNA, the CDR3 is TGTGCCAGCAGCCAACTGGACAATGAGCAGTTCTTC. As protein: CASSQLDNEQFF. The chain links TRBV21-1 to TRBJ2-1; TRBD2, the table's D call, lacks a check against the DNA. TRBV21-1 is described as a pseudogene. This CDR3 contains 12 residues.

The chain combines TRBV19 with TRBJ1-1; 9 nucleotides line up with TRBD1. CDR1 is LNHDA and CDR2 is SQIVND in the germline V gene (reference sequence). The CDR3 extends over 15 amino acids. Unmatched junction bases numbered 11, after V lost 7 bases and J lost 5 bases. The CDR3 coding sequence is TGTGCCAGTACCTCCGCGGGGACAGGGTTGACTGAAGCTTTCTTT. It is translated as CASTSAGTGLTEAFF.

This chain links TRBV5-1 with TRBJ1-1; the match to TRBD1 covers 7 bases. From germline, CDR1 is SGHRS and CDR2 YFSETQ. The CDR3 runs 13 residues. V shed 4 bases, J shed 5 bases, and the junction held 5 bases outside the gene matches. The CDR3: CASSRDRVTEAFF. Here the CDR3 DNA reads TGCGCCAGCAGCCGTGACAGGGTAACTGAAGCTTTCTTT.

This chain uses TRBV5-6 with TRBJ1-2, with a tentative D call TRBD1 (5 bases). This CDR3 comprises 13 residues. V was shortened by 3 bases and J by 6 bases, with 12 bases between the two germline ends. Germline CDR1 SGHDT, CDR2 YYEEEE. The CDR3 protein is CASSYQGPNGYTF. As DNA, the CDR3 is TGTGCCAGCAGCTACCAGGGCCCCAATGGCTACACCTTC.

This sequence joins TRBV5-5 and TRBJ2-7; 9 nucleotides agree with TRBD1. V dropped 6 bases and J dropped 2; count of bases not matched to a gene: 6. CDR3 length: 14 amino acids. Germline CDR1 reads SGHKS; CDR2 reads YYEKEE (reference sequence). DNA for the CDR3: TGTGCCAGCACCCTGGGACAGGGCCCCTACGAGCAGTACTTC. It specifies CASTLGQGPYEQYF.

CDR3 nucleotide sequence: TGTGCCAGCAGGTCACCAGGGAACAACTATGGCTACACCTTC. Protein product: CASRSPGNNYGYTF. The rearrangement links TRBV27 to TRBJ1-2; possible D gene TRBD1, 5 bases. This CDR3 has 14 amino acids. With 6 bases removed from V and 2 bases from J, the gap between germline ends came to 13 bases. Germline assignment: CDR1 MNHEY and CDR2 SMNVEV (reference sequence).

This clone was seen once. The rearrangement links TRBV5-1 to TRBJ1-2; 7 positions agree with TRBD1. The CDR3 is 13 amino acids. Germline V CDR1 and CDR2: SGHRS, YFSETQ. The J segment lost 4 bases and the V segment lost 2 bases, leaving 2 bases of the junction unmatched. The CDR3 sequence: CASSLGGVYGYTF. The DNA of the CDR3 is TGCGCCAGCAGCTTAGGGGGCGTCTATGGCTACACCTTC.

The V call is TRBV5-1, the J call TRBJ2-3; D may be TRBD2 (6 bases). In germline, CDR1 is SGHRS, CDR2 YFSETQ. CDR3 size: 18 residues. V lost 2 bases and J lost 0, with 19 bases in between. The CDR3 sequence: CASSFSKNGLPSTDTQYF. CDR3 coding DNA: TGCGCCAGCAGCTTCTCTAAAAATGGACTACCTAGCACAGATACGCAGTATTTT.

This clone was observed a few times. The rearrangement joins TRBV6-2 or TRBV6-3 to TRBJ1-1; D possibly corresponds to TRBD1 (6 bases). Looked up from germline, CDR1 is MNHEY and CDR2 is SVGEGT. V lost 6 bases, J lost 5 bases, and 10 bases lay in between. CDR3 size: 12 residues. This CDR3 is CASSRDMTEAFF. DNA of the CDR3: TGTGCCAGCAGCCGGGACATGACTGAAGCTTTCTTT.

The V gene is TRBV4-2, the J gene TRBJ2-7; possible D gene TRBD2, 5 bases. The V and J ends lost 0 bases and 2 bases respectively, with 11 bases between them. The V gene's germline CDR1 is LGHNA and CDR2 YNFKEQ. The CDR3 contains 15 residues. The CDR3 loop is CASSQEAGRTYEQYF. The CDR3 nucleotides are TGTGCCAGCAGCCAAGAGGCGGGCAGGACCTACGAGCAGTACTTC.

This clone was detected once. The rearrangement uses TRBV18 and TRBJ2-1; D is unresolved. This CDR3 has 17 residues. The germline V gene has CDR1 KGHSH and CDR2 LQKENI. Trimming took 0 bases from V and 4 from J, leaving 16 bases between them. The CDR3 spells CASSPPNLRVKYNEQFF. CDR3 nucleotides: TGTGCCAGCTCACCACCGAATCTGAGAGTCAAATACAATGAGCAGTTCTTC.

This clone showed up just once. The V gene is TRBV19, the J gene TRBJ2-1, with 10 bases identical to TRBD2. The CDR3 contains 16 residues. V trimming: 5 bases; J trimming: 3 bases; junction bases outside the gene matches: 7. The germline gives CDR1 LNHDA, CDR2 SQIVND (reference sequence). This chain's CDR3 is CASSPPGLADYNEQFF. DNA of the CDR3: TGTGCCAGTAGTCCACCCGGACTAGCGGACTACAATGAGCAGTTCTTC.

This chain joins TRBV29-1 and TRBJ1-2, with TRBD1 matching over 10 bases. The germline gives CDR1 SQVTM, CDR2 ANQGSEA. The CDR3 contains 15 residues. The V and J ends lost 1 base and 3 bases, in that order; junction bases with no gene match: 5. The CDR3 DNA sequence: TGCAGCGTTGAAGCGGACAGGGGGAAGGACTATGGCTACACCTTC. This encodes CSVEADRGKDYGYTF.

V and J are TRBV7-2 and TRBJ1-1; a possible D gene is TRBD1 (5 bases). The germline CDR1 and CDR2 sequences are SGHTA and FQGNSA. This CDR3 is 15 amino acids long. V lost 6 bases and J lost 3, with 17 bases in between. The CDR3 DNA follows: TGTGCCAGCAGAACCTTGGGTGGGGCGGACACTGAAGCTTTCTTT. Translating gives CASRTLGGADTEAFF.

The rearrangement links TRBV9 to TRBJ2-1, with TRBD2 matching over 7 bases. CDR3 length equals 15 residues. Trimming cost V 4 bases and J 6 bases; bases outside gene matches: 10. From germline, CDR1 is SGDLS and CDR2 YYNGEE. CDR3: CASSSASTSFNEQFF. In DNA form, the CDR3 reads TGTGCCAGCAGCTCAGCTTCGACTAGCTTCAATGAGCAGTTCTTC.

J is TRBJ1-5 and V is TRBV6-5, with D hard to call. The germline V and J ends were trimmed by 5 bases and 1 base, with 6 bases remaining between them. CDR1 is MNHEY, CDR2 SVGAGI, per germline. The CDR3 length is 13 residues. The CDR3 DNA is TGTGCCAGCAGTACTCGCAGCAATCAGCCCCAGCATTTT. This gives the protein CASSTRSNQPQHF.

This chain links TRBV30 with TRBJ1-5; 7 positions agree with TRBD1. The CDR3 is made up of 15 amino acids. Trimming at V came to 5 bases and at J to 3 bases, leaving 10 bases not matched to a gene. The germline V gene has CDR1 GTSNPN and CDR2 SVGIG (reference sequence). CDR3 in DNA: TGTGCCTGGCAGACCGGGACAGCAAACAATCAGCCCCAGCATTTT. Translated, it gives CAWQTGTANNQPQHF.

The rearrangement uses TRBV5-3 and TRBJ1-5; D is possibly TRBD1 (5 bases). TRBV5-3 is sorted into the ORF group, with uncertain function. There are 15 residues in the CDR3. Trimming took 4 bases from V and 2 from J, leaving 13 bases between them. CDR3 DNA: TGTGCCAGAAGCCCGGGACTCAAAGGCAATCAGCCCCAGCATTTT. It specifies CARSPGLKGNQPQHF.

The genes are TRBV11-2 and TRBJ1-2; possibly TRBD1 for D (5 bases). V gave up 11 bases and J gave up 4 bases, with 17 bases separating them. Per germline, CDR1 SGHAT and CDR2 FQNNGV. The CDR3 runs to 13 residues. The CDR3 protein is CASRTSQTYGYTF. The CDR3 DNA reads TGTGCCTCAAGGACAAGTCAGACCTATGGCTACACCTTC.

This clone has a handful of counts. The chain couples TRBV28 to TRBJ1-1; TRBD1 is a possible D gene (5 bases). The CDR3 is 13 residues long. Per germline, CDR1 MDHEN and CDR2 SYDVKM. Trimming stripped 6 bases from V and 0 bases from J, with 8 bases between. As DNA, the CDR3 is TGTGCCAGCAGCTGGGGCATGAACACTGAAGCTTTCTTT. The encoded protein is CASSWGMNTEAFF.